Below, 21 T cell receptor beta chains from the same sample are listed, as sequenced in a study of early T cells in non-severe SARS-CoV-2 infection. TCRdb re-derived calls from the 5' RACE reads in MiXCR, one entry per CDR3 protein. The data contain about 76,000 distinct CDR3 sequences, 15% to 18% of them singletons. The sequenced material came from whole blood. These receptors originate from an adult who was a healthcare worker with PCR-confirmed SARS-CoV-2 infection or an uninfected control (not recorded which).

This clonotype was observed a few times. This rearrangement joins TRBV12-3 or TRBV12-4 to TRBJ2-7; 7 bases align to TRBD1. The CDR3 consists of 15 residues. V trimming: 6 bases; J trimming: 1 base; junction bases outside the gene matches: 9. The CDR3 reads CASSFIPGQSYEQYF. As DNA, the CDR3 is TGTGCCAGCAGCTTTATTCCGGGACAGTCCTACGAGCAGTACTTC.

This clonotype was detected only a few times. The V call is TRBV6-2 or TRBV6-3, the J call TRBJ1-5; the D gene is possibly TRBD1 (5 bases). The CDR3 has 16 amino acids. Deletions cut 2 bases from V and 6 bases from J, with 17 bases between. The germline gives CDR1 MNHEY, CDR2 SVGEGT. The CDR3 spells CASSYSGAGYPQPQHF. Here the CDR3 DNA reads TGTGCCAGCAGTTACAGCGGAGCAGGGTACCCTCAGCCCCAGCATTTT.

This clonotype was counted at least ten times. The chain combines TRBV7-3 with TRBJ2-1; the D is unclear. Germline V lookup: CDR1 SGHTA, CDR2 FQGTGA. V was clipped by 2 bases and J by 8 bases, with 10 bases between them. The CDR3 runs 13 residues. CDR3 residues: CASSLGHPDEQFF. Written as DNA, the CDR3 is TGTGCCAGCAGCTTAGGCCATCCTGATGAGCAGTTCTTC.

V is TRBV7-6 and J is TRBJ2-7; 14 bases align to TRBD2. Germline CDR1 SGHVS, CDR2 FNYEAQ. With V trimmed by 4 bases and J by 6 bases, 5 bases remained unmatched. CDR3 length equals 15 residues. The CDR3 DNA reads TGTGCCAGCAGCTCCGGGACTAGCGGGAGTTCCGAGCAGTACTTC. Translation gives CASSSGTSGSSEQYF.

In its sample, this clonotype was seen many times. The rearrangement uses TRBV6-5 and TRBJ2-3; 7 nucleotides agree with TRBD2. CDR1 MNHEY and CDR2 SVGAGI come from the germline V gene. CDR3 length equals 19 residues. After removal of 6 bases from V and 6 bases from J, the junction contained 24 bases not matched to a gene. CDR3 sequence (DNA): TGTGCCAGCAGGCATACCTCCCTCAGGGTCGCGGGAGAAATGGATACGCAGTATTTT. Residues: CASRHTSLRVAGEMDTQYF.

The chain links TRBV20-1 to TRBJ1-1; D might be TRBD1 (5 bases). This CDR3 is built from 14 residues. The ends were cut back, 2 bases at V and 3 bases at J, with 13 bases in the middle. The germline V gene encodes CDR1 DFQATT and CDR2 SNEGSKA (reference sequence). CDR3 sequence: CSARYDGGDTEAFF. The CDR3 DNA reads as TGCAGTGCTAGATATGACGGAGGGGACACTGAAGCTTTCTTT.

The chain is built from TRBV19 and TRBJ2-7; D may be TRBD2 (5 bases). Between the trimmed V and J ends, which lost 10 bases and 6 bases, there was a span of 13 bases. There are 11 residues in the CDR3. Germline V CDR1 and CDR2: LNHDA, SQIVND (reference sequence). The CDR3 sequence is CATHDGVEQYF. The CDR3 DNA follows: TGTGCCACCCACGACGGGGTCGAGCAGTACTTC.

The chain is built from TRBV6-1 and TRBJ2-6; D call uncertain. The CDR3 has 15 amino acids. Deletions cut 3 bases from V and 4 bases from J, with 10 bases between. Germline V gene lookup returns CDR1 MNHNS and CDR2 SASEGT. CDR3 sequence (DNA): TGTGCCAGCAGTGATCGGCGTTCCGGGGCCAACGTCCTGACTTTC. It codes for CASSDRRSGANVLTF.

V gene TRBV12-5 combines with J gene TRBJ2-2, with D unclear. CDR1 and CDR2 (germline): LGHNT, FRNRAP. V gave up 2 bases and J gave up 10 bases, with 8 bases separating them. The CDR3 has 12 residues. The CDR3 DNA reads as TGTGCTAGTGGTTTGACCCCGTTGGAGCTGTTTTTT. Residues: CASGLTPLELFF.

As regards this clonotype: Sequence at one end of the junction differs from germline and may be a read error. This chain joins TRBV5-5 and TRBJ1-2; D is ambiguous. The CDR3 is made up of 14 amino acids. Looked up from germline, CDR1 is SGHKS and CDR2 is YYEKEE (reference sequence). The CDR3, as DNA: TGTGCCGGCAGCCCCTACGCAATGGAAACAGGCTACACCTTC. Amino acid sequence: CAGSPYAMETGYTF.

This chain joins TRBV29-1 and TRBJ1-1; a possible D gene is TRBD1 (5 bases). V was cut by 4 bases and J by 1 base, with 7 bases left in between. The CDR3 runs to 12 residues. The germline V gene encodes CDR1 SQVTM and CDR2 ANQGSEA. CDR3 nucleotide sequence: TGCAGCGTTGGACAGCCGAACACTGAAGCTTTCTTT. It encodes CSVGQPNTEAFF.

This clonotype has only a few counts. The chain uses TRBV4-2 and TRBJ1-5, with a possible D match to TRBD1 (6 bases). The V end was cut by 0 bases, the J end by 7 bases, with 13 bases between. Germline CDR1 reads LGHNA; CDR2 reads YNFKEQ. The length of the CDR3 is 15 residues. CDR3 coding DNA: TGTGCCAGCAGCCAAGATCTGCTTAGGGGGCAGCCCCAGCATTTT. Translated: CASSQDLLRGQPQHF.

This clonotype was counted a few times. This sequence joins TRBV18 and TRBJ2-7; D is unclear. The CDR3 spans 13 residues. V was cut by 3 bases and J by 0 bases, with 6 bases left in between. Germline lookup yields CDR1 KGHSH and CDR2 LQKENI. CDR3 sequence reads: CASSPKSSYEQYF. In DNA form, the CDR3 reads TGTGCCAGCTCACCTAAGAGCTCCTACGAGCAGTACTTC.

Only a few counts were recorded for this clonotype. The V call is TRBV6-6, the J call TRBJ1-5; no reliable D call. Germline loops: CDR1 MNHNY, CDR2 SVGAGI (reference sequence). The V and J ends lost 0 bases and 0 bases respectively, with 15 bases between them. CDR3 length: 18 amino acids. The CDR3 bases are TGTGCCAGCAGTTACTCGAGTTCCGGAAGCTATAGCAATCAGCCCCAGCATTTT. As protein: CASSYSSSGSYSNQPQHF.

This clonotype showed up just a few times. J is TRBJ2-7 and V is TRBV11-2; 7 bases align to TRBD2. The CDR3 consists of 13 residues. From germline, CDR1 is SGHAT and CDR2 FQNNGV. Trimming removed 5 bases from V and 11 bases from J; junction bases left unmatched: 12. CDR3 sequence: CASSHPGGLGEYF. DNA for the CDR3: TGTGCCAGCAGCCACCCCGGGGGGTTGGGGGAGTACTTC.

This clonotype was counted a few times. The chain recombines TRBV30 with TRBJ1-2, with D unresolved. Germline-derived CDR1 and CDR2 are GTSNPN and SVGIG (reference sequence). The CDR3 has 13 residues. V shed 7 bases and J shed 1 base, with 13 bases lying between them. DNA for the CDR3: TGTGCCTCCCACACCCCCGATAACTATGGCTACACCTTC. It codes for CASHTPDNYGYTF.

The rearrangement links TRBV7-2 to TRBJ2-7; D might be TRBD2 (5 bases). Trimming pared 3 bases from V and 2 bases from J, leaving 14 bases between. The CDR3 spans 15 residues. CDR1 is SGHTA, CDR2 FQGNSA, per germline. Written as DNA, the CDR3 is TGTGCCAGCAGCTTCATGATGGCGGGCCCCTACGAGCAGTACTTC. Its translation: CASSFMMAGPYEQYF.

The chain recombines TRBV7-9 with TRBJ1-5; D is uncertain. Trimming left V 3 bases short and J 0 bases short, with 9 bases between. Germline CDR1 is SEHNR and CDR2 is FQNEAQ (reference sequence). The CDR3 is 15 amino acids. CDR3 DNA: TGTGCCAGCAGCTTGTCTGGGATTAGCAATCAGCCCCAGCATTTT. This encodes CASSLSGISNQPQHF.

There are a few counts of this clonotype. V is TRBV5-1 and J is TRBJ1-3; D is unresolved. Germline V gene sequence: CDR1 SGHRS, CDR2 YFSETQ. The CDR3 sequence is 14 residues long. V was shortened by 5 bases and J by 6 bases, with 15 bases between the two germline ends. The CDR3 spells CASSSSGAENTIYF. The CDR3 DNA reads as TGCGCCAGCAGTTCGTCGGGAGCAGAAAACACCATATATTTT.

The chain employs TRBV5-4 and TRBJ1-1, with D maybe TRBD1 (6 bases). Germline values: CDR1 SGHNT, CDR2 YYREEE (reference sequence). This CDR3 contains 15 residues. Between the trimmed V and J ends, which lost 4 bases and 3 bases, there was a span of 16 bases. The chain's CDR3 is CASSRPTGADTEAFF. The CDR3 bases are TGTGCCAGCAGCCGCCCCACGGGGGCTGACACTGAAGCTTTCTTT. Full variable domain (outside the CDR3, taken from reference TRBV5-4 and TRBJ1-1): ETGVTQSPTHLIKTRGQQVTLRCSSQSGHNTVSWYQQALGQGPQFIFQYYREEENGRGNFPPRFSGLQFPNYSSELNVNALELDDSALYLCASSRPTGADTEAFFGQGTRLTVV.

This clonotype was observed a handful of times. The chain links TRBV20-1 to TRBJ1-5; D might be TRBD1 (5 bases). Trimming took 3 bases from V and 10 from J, leaving 22 bases between them. CDR3 length: 15 residues. The germline V gene encodes CDR1 DFQATT and CDR2 SNEGSKA (reference sequence). CDR3 protein: CSASPGGMVVQPQHF. CDR3 DNA sequence: TGCAGTGCTAGTCCCGGGGGGATGGTGGTACAACCCCAGCATTTT.